This TCR beta chain appears in the sequencing data of a study of OX40 agonist ivuxolimab in advanced cancers. Study information: Each dose-escalation patient presented with hepatocellular carcinoma, melanoma, renal cell or head and neck cancer. Study results and limitations: The study found that CD8+ T cells averaged more expanded clones than CD4+.

As for this clone: Its antigen remains unidentified.

V was shortened by 4 bases and J by 2 bases, with 16 bases between the two germline ends. The CDR3 sequence is 15 residues long. Germline V gene data show CDR1 as SGHNT and CDR2 as YYREEE (reference sequence). Clones were read by immunoSEQ multiplex PCR, and TCRdb kept only the in-frame ones, dropping some. The table records fewer than 110,000 clones, approximately 89% of them present only once. The chain couples TRBV5-4 to TRBJ2-7; D could derive from TRBD1 or TRBD2 (5 bases each). The source material was CD4+ or CD8+ T cells sorted from blood, sampled in a trial of the OX40 agonist ivuxolimab. The clonotype was recovered from an adult with an advanced solid tumor such as melanoma, head and neck, liver or kidney cancer. CDR3: CASSPGQAMTYEQYF. DNA for the CDR3: TGTGCCAGCAGCCCGGGGCAGGCGATGACCTACGAGCAGTACTTC.